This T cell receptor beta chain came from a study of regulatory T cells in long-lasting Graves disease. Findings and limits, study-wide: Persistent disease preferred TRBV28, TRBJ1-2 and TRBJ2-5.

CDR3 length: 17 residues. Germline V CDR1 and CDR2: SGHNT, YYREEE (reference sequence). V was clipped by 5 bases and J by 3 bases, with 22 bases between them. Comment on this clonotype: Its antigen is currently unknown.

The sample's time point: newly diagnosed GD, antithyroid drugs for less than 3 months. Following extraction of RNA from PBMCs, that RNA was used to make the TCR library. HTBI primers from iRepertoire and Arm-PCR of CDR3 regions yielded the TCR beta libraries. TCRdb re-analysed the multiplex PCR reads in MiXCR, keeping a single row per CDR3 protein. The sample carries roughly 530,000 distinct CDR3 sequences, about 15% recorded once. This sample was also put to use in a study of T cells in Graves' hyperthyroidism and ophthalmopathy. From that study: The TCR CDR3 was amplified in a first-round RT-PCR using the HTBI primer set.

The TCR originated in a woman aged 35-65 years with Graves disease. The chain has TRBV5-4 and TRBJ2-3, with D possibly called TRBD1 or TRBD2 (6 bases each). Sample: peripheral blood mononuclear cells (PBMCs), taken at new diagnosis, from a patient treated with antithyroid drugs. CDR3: CASSLGGLSLGTDTQYF. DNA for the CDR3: TGTGCCAGCAGTCTGGGGGGCCTATCGTTGGGAACAGATACGCAGTATTTT.